Sequencing of this TCR beta chain was carried out in a study of early T cells in non-severe SARS-CoV-2 infection. The wider study: Whole-blood bulk RNA, unsorted, was sequenced, and chains were unpaired. Study-level points and caveats: CD4 and private specificities were missed by VDJdb matching, which favored anti-spike CD8 responses.

Tagging with unique molecular identifiers was applied to individual cDNA molecules. A single record per CDR3 protein comes from TCRdb applying MiXCR to the 5' RACE reads. This sample yields over 45,000 distinct CDR3 sequences, of which around 7% are seen a single time; 5.5% to 7.5% belongs to the top ten. As to this clonotype: Its antigen is still unknown.

This CDR3 has 16 residues. Deletions cut 5 bases from V and 3 bases from J, with 17 bases between. The source of this sequence is an adult who was a healthcare worker with PCR-confirmed SARS-CoV-2 infection or an uninfected control (not recorded which). The chain uses TRBV12-3 or TRBV12-4 and TRBJ2-1; tentative D call: TRBD1 (6 bases). Source: whole blood, taken at baseline. CDR3 residues: CASSPQTGLGYNEQFF. The CDR3 coding sequence is TGTGCCAGCAGTCCCCAAACAGGGCTTGGCTACAATGAGCAGTTCTTC.